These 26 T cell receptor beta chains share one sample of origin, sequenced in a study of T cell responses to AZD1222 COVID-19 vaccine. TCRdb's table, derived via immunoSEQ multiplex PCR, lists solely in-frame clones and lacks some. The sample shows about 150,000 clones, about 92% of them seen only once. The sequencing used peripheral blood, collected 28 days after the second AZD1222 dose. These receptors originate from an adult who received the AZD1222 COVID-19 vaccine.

The CDR3 DNA follows: TGCGCCAGCAGCCCGGGACAGGCGAGTTTCTACGAGCAGTACTTC. Amino acid sequence: CASSPGQASFYEQYF. The J gene is TRBJ2-7, the V gene TRBV4-1; 8 bases are a match to TRBD1. This CDR3 comprises 15 residues. The germline V gene encodes CDR1 MGHRA and CDR2 YSYEKL. The J segment lost 3 bases and the V segment lost 4 bases, leaving 8 bases of the junction unmatched.

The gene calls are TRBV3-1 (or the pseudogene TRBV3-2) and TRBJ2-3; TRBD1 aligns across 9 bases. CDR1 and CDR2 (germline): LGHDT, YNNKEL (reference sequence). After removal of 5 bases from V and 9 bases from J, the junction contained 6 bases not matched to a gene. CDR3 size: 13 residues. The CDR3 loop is CASSEQGAGTQYF. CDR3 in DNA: TGTGCCAGCAGCGAACAGGGGGCGGGGACGCAGTATTTT.

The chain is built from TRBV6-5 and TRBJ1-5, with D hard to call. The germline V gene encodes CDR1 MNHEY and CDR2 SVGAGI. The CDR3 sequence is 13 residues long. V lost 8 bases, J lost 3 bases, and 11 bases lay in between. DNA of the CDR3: TGTGCCAGCGCACTCCTAGCCAATCAGCCCCAGCATTTT. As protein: CASALLANQPQHF.

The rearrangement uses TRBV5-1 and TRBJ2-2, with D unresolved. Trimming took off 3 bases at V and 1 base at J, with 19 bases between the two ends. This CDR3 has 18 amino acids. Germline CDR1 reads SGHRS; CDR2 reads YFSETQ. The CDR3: CASSSGSPLPLNTGELFF. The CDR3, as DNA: TGCGCCAGCAGCTCCGGAAGTCCCCTTCCCCTGAACACCGGGGAGCTGTTTTTT. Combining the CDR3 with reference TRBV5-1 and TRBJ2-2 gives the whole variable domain KAGVTQTPRYLIKTRGQQVTLSCSPISGHRSVSWYQQTPGQGLQFLFEYFSETQRNKGNFPGRFSGRQFSNSRSEMNVSTLELGDSALYLCASSSGSPLPLNTGELFFGEGSRLTVL.

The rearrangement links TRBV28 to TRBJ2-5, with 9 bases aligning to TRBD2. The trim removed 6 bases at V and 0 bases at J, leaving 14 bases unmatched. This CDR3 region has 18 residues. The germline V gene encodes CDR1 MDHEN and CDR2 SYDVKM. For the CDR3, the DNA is TGTGCCAGCAGCCTCAGGTTGACTAGCGGAACGTACCAAGAGACCCAGTACTTC. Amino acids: CASSLRLTSGTYQETQYF.

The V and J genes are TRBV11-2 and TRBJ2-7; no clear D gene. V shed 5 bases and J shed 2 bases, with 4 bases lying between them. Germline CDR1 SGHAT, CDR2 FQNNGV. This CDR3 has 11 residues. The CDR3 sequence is CASSDAYEQYF. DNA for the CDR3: TGTGCCAGCAGCGATGCCTACGAGCAGTACTTC.

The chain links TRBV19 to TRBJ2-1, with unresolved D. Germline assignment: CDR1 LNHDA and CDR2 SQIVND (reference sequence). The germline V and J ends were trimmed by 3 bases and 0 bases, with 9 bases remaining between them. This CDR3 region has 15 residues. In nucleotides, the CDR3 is TGTGCCAGTAGTATGGAGTTATCCTCCTACAATGAGCAGTTCTTC. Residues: CASSMELSSYNEQFF.

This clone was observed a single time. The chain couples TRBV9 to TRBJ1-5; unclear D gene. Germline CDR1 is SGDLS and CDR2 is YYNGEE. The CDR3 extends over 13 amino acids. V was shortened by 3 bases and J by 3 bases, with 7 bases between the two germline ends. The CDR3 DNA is TGTGCCAGCAGCGCGGATCTCAATCAGCCCCAGCATTTT. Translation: CASSADLNQPQHF.

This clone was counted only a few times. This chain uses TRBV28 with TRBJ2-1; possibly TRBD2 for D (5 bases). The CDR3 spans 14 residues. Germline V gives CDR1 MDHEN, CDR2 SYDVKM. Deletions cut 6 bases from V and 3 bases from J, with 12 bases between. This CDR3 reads CASRLPRGYNEQFF. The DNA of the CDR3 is TGTGCCAGCAGACTTCCTCGGGGCTACAATGAGCAGTTCTTC.

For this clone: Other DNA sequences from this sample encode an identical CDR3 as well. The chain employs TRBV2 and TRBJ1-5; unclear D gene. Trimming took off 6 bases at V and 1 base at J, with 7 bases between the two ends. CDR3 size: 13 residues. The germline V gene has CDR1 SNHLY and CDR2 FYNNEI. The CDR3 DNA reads TGTGCCAGCAGGAGGCAGAGCAATCAGCCCCAGCATTTT. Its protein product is CASRRQSNQPQHF.

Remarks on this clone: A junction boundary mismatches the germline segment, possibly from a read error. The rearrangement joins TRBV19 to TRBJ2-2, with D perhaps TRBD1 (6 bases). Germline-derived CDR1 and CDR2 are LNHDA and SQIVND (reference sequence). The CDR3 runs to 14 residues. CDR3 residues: CASNRELNSGELFF. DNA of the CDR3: TGTGCCAGCAACAGGGAGCTGAACTCCGGGGAGCTGTTTTTT. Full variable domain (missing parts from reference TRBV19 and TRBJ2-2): DGGITQSPKYLFRKEGQNVTLSCEQNLNHDAMYWYRQDPGQGLRLIYYSQIVNDFQKGDIAEGYSVSREKKESFPLTVTSAQKNPTAFYLCASNRELNSGELFFGEGSRLTVL.

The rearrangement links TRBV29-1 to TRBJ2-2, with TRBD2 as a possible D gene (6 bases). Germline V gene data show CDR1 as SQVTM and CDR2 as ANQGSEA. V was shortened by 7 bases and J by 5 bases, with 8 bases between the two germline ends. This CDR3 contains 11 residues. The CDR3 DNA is TGCAGCGGGCTAGCGACCGGGGAGCTGTTTTTT. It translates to CSGLATGELFF.

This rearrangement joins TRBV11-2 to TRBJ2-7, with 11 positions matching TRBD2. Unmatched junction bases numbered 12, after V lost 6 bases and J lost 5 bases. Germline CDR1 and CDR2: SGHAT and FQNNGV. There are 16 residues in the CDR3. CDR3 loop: CASRKGLAGGQDEQYF. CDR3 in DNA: TGTGCCAGCAGGAAAGGGCTAGCGGGAGGTCAGGACGAGCAGTACTTC.

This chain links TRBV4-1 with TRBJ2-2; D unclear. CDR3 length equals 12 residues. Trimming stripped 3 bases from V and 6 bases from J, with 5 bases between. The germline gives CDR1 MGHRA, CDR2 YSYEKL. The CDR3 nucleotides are TGCGCCAGCAGCCAGGGGTCCGGGGAGCTGTTTTTT. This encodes CASSQGSGELFF.

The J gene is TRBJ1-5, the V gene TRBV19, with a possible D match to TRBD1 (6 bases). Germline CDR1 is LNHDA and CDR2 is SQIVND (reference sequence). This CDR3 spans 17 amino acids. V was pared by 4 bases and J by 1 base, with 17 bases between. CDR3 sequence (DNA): TGTGCCAGTAGTAGCCACAGGGCCGAGACCAGCAATCAGCCCCAGCATTTT. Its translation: CASSSHRAETSNQPQHF.

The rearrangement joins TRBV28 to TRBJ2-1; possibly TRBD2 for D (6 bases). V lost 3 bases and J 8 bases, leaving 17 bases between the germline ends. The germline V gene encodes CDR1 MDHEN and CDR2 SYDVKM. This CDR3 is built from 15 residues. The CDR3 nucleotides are TGTGCCAGCAGTTTTGCCGGAGCTAGCGCAGATGAGCAGTTCTTC. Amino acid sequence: CASSFAGASADEQFF.

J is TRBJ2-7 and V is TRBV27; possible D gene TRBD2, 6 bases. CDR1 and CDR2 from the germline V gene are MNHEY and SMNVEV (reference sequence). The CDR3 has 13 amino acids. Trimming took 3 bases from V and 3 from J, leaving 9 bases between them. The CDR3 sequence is CASSLGLYYEQYF. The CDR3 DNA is TGTGCCAGCAGTTTGGGACTTTACTACGAGCAGTACTTC.

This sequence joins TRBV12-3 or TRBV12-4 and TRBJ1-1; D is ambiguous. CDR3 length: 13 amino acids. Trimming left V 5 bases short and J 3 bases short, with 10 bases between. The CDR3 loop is CASSQQRYTEAFF. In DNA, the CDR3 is TGTGCCAGCAGTCAACAGCGATACACTGAAGCTTTCTTT.

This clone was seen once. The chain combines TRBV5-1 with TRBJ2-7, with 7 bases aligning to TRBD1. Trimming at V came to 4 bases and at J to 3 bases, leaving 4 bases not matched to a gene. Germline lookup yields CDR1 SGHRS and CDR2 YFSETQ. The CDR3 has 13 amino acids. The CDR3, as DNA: TGCGCCAGCAGCCGGGACAGACGCTACGAGCAGTACTTC. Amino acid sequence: CASSRDRRYEQYF. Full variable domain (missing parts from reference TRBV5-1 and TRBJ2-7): KAGVTQTPRYLIKTRGQQVTLSCSPISGHRSVSWYQQTPGQGLQFLFEYFSETQRNKGNFPGRFSGRQFSNSRSEMNVSTLELGDSALYLCASSRDRRYEQYFGPGTRLTVT.

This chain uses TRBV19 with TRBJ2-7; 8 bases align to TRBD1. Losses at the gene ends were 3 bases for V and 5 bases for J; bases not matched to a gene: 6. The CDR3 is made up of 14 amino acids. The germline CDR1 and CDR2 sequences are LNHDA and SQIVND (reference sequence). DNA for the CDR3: TGTGCCAGTAGTATCCGACAGGGGTATAACGAGCAGTACTTC. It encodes CASSIRQGYNEQYF.

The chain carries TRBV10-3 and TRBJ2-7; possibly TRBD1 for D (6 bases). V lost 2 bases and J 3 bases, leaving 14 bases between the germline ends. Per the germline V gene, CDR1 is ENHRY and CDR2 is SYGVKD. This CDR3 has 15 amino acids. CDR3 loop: CAISEKGDGIYEQYF. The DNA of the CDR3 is TGTGCCATCAGTGAGAAGGGGGATGGAATCTACGAGCAGTACTTC.

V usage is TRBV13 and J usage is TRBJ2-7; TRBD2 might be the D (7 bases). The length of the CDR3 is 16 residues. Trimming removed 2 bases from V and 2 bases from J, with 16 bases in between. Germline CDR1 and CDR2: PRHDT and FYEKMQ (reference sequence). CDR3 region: CASSLREPGGPYEQYF. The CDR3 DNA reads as TGTGCCAGCAGCTTAAGAGAACCGGGGGGCCCCTACGAGCAGTACTTC.

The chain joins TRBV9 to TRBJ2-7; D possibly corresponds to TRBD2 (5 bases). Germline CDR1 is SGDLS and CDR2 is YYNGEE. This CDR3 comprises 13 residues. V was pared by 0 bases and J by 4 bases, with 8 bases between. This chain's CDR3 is CASSVAPGYEQYF. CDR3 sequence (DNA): TGTGCCAGCAGCGTAGCCCCGGGGTACGAGCAGTACTTC.

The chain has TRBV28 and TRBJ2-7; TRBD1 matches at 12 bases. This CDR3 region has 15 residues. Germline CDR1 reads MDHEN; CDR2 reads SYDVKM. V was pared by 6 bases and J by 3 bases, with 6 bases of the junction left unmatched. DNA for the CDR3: TGTGCCAGCAGCTCAGGGACAGGGGGCAACTACGAGCAGTACTTC. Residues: CASSSGTGGNYEQYF.

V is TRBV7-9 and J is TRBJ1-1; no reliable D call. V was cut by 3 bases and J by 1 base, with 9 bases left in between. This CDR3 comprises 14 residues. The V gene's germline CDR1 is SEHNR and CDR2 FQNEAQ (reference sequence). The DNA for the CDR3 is TGTGCCAGCAGCTTGAGGACGGGGAACACTGAAGCTTTCTTT. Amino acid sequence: CASSLRTGNTEAFF.

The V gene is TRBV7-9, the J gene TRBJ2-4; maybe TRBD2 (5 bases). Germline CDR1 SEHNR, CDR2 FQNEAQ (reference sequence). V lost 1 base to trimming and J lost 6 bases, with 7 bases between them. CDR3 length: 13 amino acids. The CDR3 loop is CASSLDGINIQYF. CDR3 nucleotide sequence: TGTGCCAGCAGCTTAGACGGGATAAACATTCAGTACTTC.